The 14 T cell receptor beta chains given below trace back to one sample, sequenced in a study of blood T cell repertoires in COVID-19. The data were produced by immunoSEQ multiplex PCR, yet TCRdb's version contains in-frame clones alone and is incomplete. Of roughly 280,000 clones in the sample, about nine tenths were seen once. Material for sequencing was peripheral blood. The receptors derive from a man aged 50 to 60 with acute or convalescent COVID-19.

The DNA of the CDR3 is TGTGCCAGCAGCCGCGGAGGGGACTATAATTCACCCCTCCACTTT. Translation: CASSRGGDYNSPLHF. The chain joins TRBV3-1 (or the pseudogene TRBV3-2) to TRBJ1-6; maybe TRBD1 (5 bases). The ends were cut back, 4 bases at V and 3 bases at J, with 10 bases in the middle. CDR1 is LGHDT and CDR2 is YNNKEL in the germline V gene (reference sequence). The CDR3 totals 15 residues.

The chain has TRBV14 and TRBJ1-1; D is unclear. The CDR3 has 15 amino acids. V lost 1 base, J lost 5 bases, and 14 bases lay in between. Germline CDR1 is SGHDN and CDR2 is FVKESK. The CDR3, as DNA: TGTGCCAGCAGCCAAGGCCAGGCGTACGTTACTGAAGCTTTCTTT. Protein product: CASSQGQAYVTEAFF.

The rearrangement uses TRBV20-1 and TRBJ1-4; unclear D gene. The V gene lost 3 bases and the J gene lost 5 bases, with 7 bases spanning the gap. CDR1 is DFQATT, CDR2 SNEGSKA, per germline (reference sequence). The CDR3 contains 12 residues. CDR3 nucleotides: TGCAGTGCTAGTGGCGCAAATGAAAAACTGTTTTTT. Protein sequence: CSASGANEKLFF.

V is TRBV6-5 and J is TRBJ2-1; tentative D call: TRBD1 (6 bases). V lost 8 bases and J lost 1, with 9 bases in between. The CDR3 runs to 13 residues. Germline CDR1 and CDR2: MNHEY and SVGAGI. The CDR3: CASSRGSYNEQFF. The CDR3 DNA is TGTGCCAGCTCGAGGGGGTCCTACAATGAGCAGTTCTTC.

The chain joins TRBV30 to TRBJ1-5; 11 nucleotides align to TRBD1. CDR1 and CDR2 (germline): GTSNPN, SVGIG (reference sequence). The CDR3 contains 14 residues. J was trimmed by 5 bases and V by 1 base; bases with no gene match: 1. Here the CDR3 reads CAWSGGQGDQPQHF. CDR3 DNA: TGTGCCTGGAGTGGGGGACAGGGGGATCAGCCCCAGCATTTT.

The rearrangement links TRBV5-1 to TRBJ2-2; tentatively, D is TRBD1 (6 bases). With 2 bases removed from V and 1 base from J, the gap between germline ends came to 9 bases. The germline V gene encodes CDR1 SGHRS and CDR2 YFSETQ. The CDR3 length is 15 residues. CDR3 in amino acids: CASSLGTMNTGELFF. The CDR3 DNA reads TGCGCCAGCAGCTTAGGGACAATGAACACCGGGGAGCTGTTTTTT. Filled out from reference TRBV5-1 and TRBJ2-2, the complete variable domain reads KAGVTQTPRYLIKTRGQQVTLSCSPISGHRSVSWYQQTPGQGLQFLFEYFSETQRNKGNFPGRFSGRQFSNSRSEMNVSTLELGDSALYLCASSLGTMNTGELFFGEGSRLTVL.

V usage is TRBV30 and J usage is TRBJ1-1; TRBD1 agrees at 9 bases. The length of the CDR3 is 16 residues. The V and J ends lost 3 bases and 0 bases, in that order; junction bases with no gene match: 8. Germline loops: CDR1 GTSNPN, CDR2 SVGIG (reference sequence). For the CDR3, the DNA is TGTGCCTGGAGGGGTGGACAGGGGCGAATGAACACTGAAGCTTTCTTT. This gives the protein CAWRGGQGRMNTEAFF. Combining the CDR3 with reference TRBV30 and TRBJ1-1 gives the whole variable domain SQTIHQWPATLVQPVGSPLSLECTVEGTSNPNLYWYRQAAGRGLQLLFYSVGIGQISSEVPQNLSASRPQDRQFILSSKKLLLSDSGFYLCAWRGGQGRMNTEAFFGQGTRLTVV.

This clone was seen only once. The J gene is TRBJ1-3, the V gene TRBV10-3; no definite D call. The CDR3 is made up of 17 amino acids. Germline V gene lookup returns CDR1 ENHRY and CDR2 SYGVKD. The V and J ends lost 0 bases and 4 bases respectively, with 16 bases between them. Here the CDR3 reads CAISESTQQVVGNTIYF. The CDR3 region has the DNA TGTGCCATCAGTGAGTCGACCCAGCAGGTGGTAGGAAACACCATATATTTT.

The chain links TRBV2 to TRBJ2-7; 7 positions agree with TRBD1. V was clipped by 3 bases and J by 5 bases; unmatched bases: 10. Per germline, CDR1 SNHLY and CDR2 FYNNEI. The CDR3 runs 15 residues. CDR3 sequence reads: CASSELQGLVHEQYF. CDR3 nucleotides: TGTGCCAGCAGTGAGTTACAGGGGTTGGTTCACGAGCAGTACTTC.

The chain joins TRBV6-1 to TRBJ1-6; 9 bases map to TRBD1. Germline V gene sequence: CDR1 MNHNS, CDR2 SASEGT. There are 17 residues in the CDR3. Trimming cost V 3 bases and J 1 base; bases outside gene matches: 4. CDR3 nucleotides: TGTGCCAGCAGTGAGGGACAGGGAAAGTCCTATAATTCACCCCTCCACTTT. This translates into CASSEGQGKSYNSPLHF.

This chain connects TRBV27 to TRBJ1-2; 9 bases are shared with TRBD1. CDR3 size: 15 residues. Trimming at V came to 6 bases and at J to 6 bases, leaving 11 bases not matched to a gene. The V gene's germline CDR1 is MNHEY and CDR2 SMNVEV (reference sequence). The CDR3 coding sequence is TGTGCCAGCAGATGGTCCTGGGACAGGGCTAATGGCTACACCTTC. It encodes CASRWSWDRANGYTF.

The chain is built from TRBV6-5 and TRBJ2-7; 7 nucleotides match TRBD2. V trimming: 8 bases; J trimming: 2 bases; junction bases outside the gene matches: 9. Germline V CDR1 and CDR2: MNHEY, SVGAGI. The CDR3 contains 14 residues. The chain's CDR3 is CASGRREGTYEQYF. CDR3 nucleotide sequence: TGTGCCAGCGGTAGGAGGGAGGGCACCTACGAGCAGTACTTC.

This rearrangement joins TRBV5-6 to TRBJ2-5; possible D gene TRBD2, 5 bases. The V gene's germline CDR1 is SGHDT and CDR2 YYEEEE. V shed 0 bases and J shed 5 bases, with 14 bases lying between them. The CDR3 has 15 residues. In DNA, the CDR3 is TGTGCCAGCAGCTTGGTCTCCGGGATAGCGGAGACCCAGTACTTC. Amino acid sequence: CASSLVSGIAETQYF.

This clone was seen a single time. Written as DNA, the CDR3 is TGCGCCAGCAGCCCCGCCGCGGGGGTCTACGAGCAGTACTTC. This gives the protein CASSPAAGVYEQYF. The rearrangement links TRBV5-1 to TRBJ2-7, with 7 bases matching TRBD2. The CDR3 extends over 14 amino acids. Per the germline V gene, CDR1 is SGHRS and CDR2 is YFSETQ. Losses at the gene ends were 4 bases for V and 3 bases for J; bases not matched to a gene: 7.